Reported below is one T cell receptor beta chain. From germline, CDR1 is MDHEN and CDR2 SYDVKM. CDR3 size: 20 residues. Unmatched junction bases numbered 18, after V lost 6 bases and J lost 0 bases. The data derive from a study of long-term antiretroviral therapy in people with HIV. An immunoSEQ assay, version v3.0, was performed at survey level. Only in-frame clones appear in the TCRdb table, and some are missing; sequencing was by immunoSEQ multiplex PCR. The sample gives 25,000 to 35,000 clones, 85% to 95% of which show up once; over 3% is in the top ten. This sequence joins TRBV28 and TRBJ2-3; TRBD2 aligns across 10 bases. The receptor was derived from a middle-aged man with HIV. This specimen consisted of unsorted PBMCs, obtained 5.3 years after starting antiretroviral therapy. The chain's CDR3 is CASSLVVAGGQSASTDTQYF. The CDR3 DNA follows: TGTGCCAGCAGCCTCGTGGTAGCGGGGGGACAAAGTGCTAGCACAGATACGCAGTATTTT.